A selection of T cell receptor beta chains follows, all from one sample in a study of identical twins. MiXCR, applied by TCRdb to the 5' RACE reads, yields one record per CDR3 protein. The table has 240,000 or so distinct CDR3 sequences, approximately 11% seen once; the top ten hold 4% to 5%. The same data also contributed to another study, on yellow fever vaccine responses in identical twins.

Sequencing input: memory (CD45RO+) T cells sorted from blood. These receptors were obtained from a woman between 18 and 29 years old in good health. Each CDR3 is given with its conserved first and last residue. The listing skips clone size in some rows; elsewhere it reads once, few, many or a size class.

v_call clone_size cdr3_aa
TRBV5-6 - CASSLAGTGGYEQYF
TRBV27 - CASSSPRGGAALYEQYF
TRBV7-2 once CASSLGAAGGPQDTQYF
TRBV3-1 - CASSQRGEQYF
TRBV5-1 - CASSSTATSTDTQYF
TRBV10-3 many CAISVRGQETQYF
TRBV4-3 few CASSQDGQATQYF
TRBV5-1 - CASSIRASGRSDTQYF
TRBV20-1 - CSARFLANEQFF
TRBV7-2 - CASSLEAYQETQYF
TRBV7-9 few CATPPRDRGLQETQYF
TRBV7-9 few CASVLDRGPTEAFF
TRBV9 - CASGKTRGATGANVLTF
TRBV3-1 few CASSQGTDRNEQYF
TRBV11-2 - CASSLGGQPYEQYF
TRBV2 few CASSEVEGYSPLHF
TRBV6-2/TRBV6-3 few CASSSNERASYNEQFF
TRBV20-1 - CSARGPFRYEQFF
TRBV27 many CASRLQGSSGYTF
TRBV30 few CAWSESDTQYF
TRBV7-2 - CASSLRPGAGSHEQYF
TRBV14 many CASSHRTGGSYNEQFF
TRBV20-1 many CSAKAGGNQETQYF
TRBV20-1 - CCARDPSGGLHGNSYEQYF
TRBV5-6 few CASSLIWRPSTDTQYF
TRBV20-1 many CSARDNRAYNEQFF
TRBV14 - CASSSRGALNTEAFF
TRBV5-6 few CASSLAGYQETQYF
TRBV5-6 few CASSLEQRGPLNEQFF
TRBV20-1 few CSAGRGTNEQFF
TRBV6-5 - CASRSSGTGLNQPQHF
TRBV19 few CASTRQGENEKLFF
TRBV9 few CASSVDSGVKYEQYF
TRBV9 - CASSGTGDISYEQYF
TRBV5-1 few CASSSTGFSEQYF
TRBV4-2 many CASSPAGDGDTEAFF
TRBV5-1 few CASSLRGTDQETQYF
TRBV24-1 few CATSDSRLAGGSNNEQFF
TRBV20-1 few CSARDISPGIESPLHF
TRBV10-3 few CAITRERGGRNEQFF
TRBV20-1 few CSAPDFRVQETQYF
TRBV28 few CASSPPTFREFF
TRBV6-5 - CASSSLGVTDTQYF
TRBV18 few CASYVEGRTGELFF
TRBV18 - CASSPSPSYEQYF
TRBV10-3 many CAISESGRTGQNTEAFF
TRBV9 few CASSVVTGTTEQFF
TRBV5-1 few CASSLTGQGESPLHF
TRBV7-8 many CASSLGTSLSPGELFF